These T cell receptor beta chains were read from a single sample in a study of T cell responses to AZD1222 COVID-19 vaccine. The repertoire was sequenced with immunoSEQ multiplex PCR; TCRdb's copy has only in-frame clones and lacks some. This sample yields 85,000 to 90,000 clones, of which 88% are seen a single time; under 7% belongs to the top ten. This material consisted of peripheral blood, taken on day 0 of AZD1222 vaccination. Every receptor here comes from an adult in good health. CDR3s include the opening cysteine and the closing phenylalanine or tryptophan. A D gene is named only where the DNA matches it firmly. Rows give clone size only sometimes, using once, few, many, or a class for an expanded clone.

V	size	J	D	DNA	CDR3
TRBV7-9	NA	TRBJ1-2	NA	TGTGCCAGCATGGGGGGGCAGGACTATGGCTACACCTTC	CASMGGQDYGYTF
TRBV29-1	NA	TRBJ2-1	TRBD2	TGCAGCGTTGAAGATCAGGGGTCGGGACTAGCGGAGGAGCAGTTCTTC	CSVEDQGSGLAEEQFF
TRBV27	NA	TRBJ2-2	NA	TGTGCCAGCCGCCTCAGCAGTTTGGGTGGCGGGGAGCTGTTTTTT	CASRLSSLGGGELFF
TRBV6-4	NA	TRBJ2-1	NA	TGTGCCAGCAGTGACTCCAGGTCCACTCTACACAATGAGCAGTTCTTC	CASSDSRSTLHNEQFF
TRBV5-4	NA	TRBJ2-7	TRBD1	TGTGCCAGCAGCGGGACAGGGCTCGACGCCTACGAGCAGTACTTC	CASSGTGLDAYEQYF
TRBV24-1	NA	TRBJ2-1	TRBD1	TGTGCCACCAGTGGCCAGGGGGAAAGTTACAATGAGCAGTTCTTC	CATSGQGESYNEQFF
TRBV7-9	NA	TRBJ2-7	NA	TGTGCCAGCTCGGGGCCCACCTACGAGCAGTACTTC	CASSGPTYEQYF
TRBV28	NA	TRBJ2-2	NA	TGTGCCAGCAGTCTCGGGGCGATCGGGGAGCTGTTTTTT	CASSLGAIGELFF
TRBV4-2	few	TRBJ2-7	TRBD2	TGTGCCAGCAGCCAAACTAGCGGGAGCTCCTACGAGCAGTACTTC	CASSQTSGSSYEQYF
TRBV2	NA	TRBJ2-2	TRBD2	TGTGCCAGCAGTGAATTGCCGGGGGGAGATACCGGGGAGCTGTTTTTT	CASSELPGGDTGELFF
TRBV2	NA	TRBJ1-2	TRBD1	TGTGCCAGCAGTGGACAGGGCAAAAACTATGGCTACACCTTC	CASSGQGKNYGYTF
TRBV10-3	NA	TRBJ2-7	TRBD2	TGTGCCATCACCCCAGCGGGAGGGCCGGGCGAGCAGTACTTC	CAITPAGGPGEQYF
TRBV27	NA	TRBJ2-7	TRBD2	TGTGCCAGGTTAGCGGGAGTAGCTGTCGAGCAGTACTTC	CARLAGVAVEQYF
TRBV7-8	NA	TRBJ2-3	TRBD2	TGTGCCAGCACCCATACACTAACGGGACTAAACACAGATACGCAGTATTTT	CASTHTLTGLNTDTQYF
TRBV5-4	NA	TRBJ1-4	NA	TGTGCCAGCAGCTTTGAACAGGGCACTAATGAAAAACTGTTTTTT	CASSFEQGTNEKLFF
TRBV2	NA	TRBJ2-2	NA	TGTGCCAGCAGTACCCAGGCAGGGGCCGCCGGGGAGCTGTTTTTT	CASSTQAGAAGELFF
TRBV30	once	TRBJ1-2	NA	TGTGCCTGGATCCGGGGGGCGGGAGGCTACACCTTC	CAWIRGAGGYTF
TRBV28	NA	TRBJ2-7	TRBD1	TGTGCCAGCAGTTCTGGGCAGGGGGCATCCTACGAGCAGTACTTC	CASSSGQGASYEQYF
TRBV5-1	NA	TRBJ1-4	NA	TGCGCCAGCAGCTTGACAGGAATTAATGAAAAACTGTTTTTT	CASSLTGINEKLFF
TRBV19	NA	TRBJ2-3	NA	TGTGCCAGTAGTTTCCAGAGGGGTACAGATACGCAGTATTTT	CASSFQRGTDTQYF
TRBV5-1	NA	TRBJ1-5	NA	TGCGCCAGCAGCCCGGCAGGGGAAAGGTATCAGCCCCAGCATTTT	CASSPAGERYQPQHF
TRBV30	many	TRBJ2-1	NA	TGTGCCTGGAGTGTTTTCAGGGCGGCCTACAATGAGCAGTTCTTC	CAWSVFRAAYNEQFF
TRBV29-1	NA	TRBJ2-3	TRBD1	TGCAGCGTTGAGGCGGTTCAGACAGGGGTCCGTTTAGATACGCAGTATTTT	CSVEAVQTGVRLDTQYF
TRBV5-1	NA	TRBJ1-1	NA	TGCGCCAGCAGCCCGGAGGGGGAGATTGAAGCTTTCTTT	CASSPEGEIEAFF
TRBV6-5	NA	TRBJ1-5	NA	TGTGCCAGCAGTCGGGAGGGGTATATCAATCAGCCCCAGCATTTT	CASSREGYINQPQHF
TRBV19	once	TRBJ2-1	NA	TGTGCCAGTAGCCCCGGGAGAATCAATGAGCAGTTCTTC	CASSPGRINEQFF
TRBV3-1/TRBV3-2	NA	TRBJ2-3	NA	TGTGCCAGCAGCCAAGGTAGAGGGTCTAGGGTCCCAGATACGCAGTATTTT	CASSQGRGSRVPDTQYF
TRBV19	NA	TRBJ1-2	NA	TGTGCCAGTAGTATAGCGCCTCCAGATGGCTACACCTTC	CASSIAPPDGYTF
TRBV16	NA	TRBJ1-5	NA	TGTGCCAGCAGCCAATCGGCCGGGCCTGGCAATCAGCCCCAGCATTTT	CASSQSAGPGNQPQHF
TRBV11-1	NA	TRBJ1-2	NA	TGTGCCAGCAGCTTAGACCGGAATAACTATGGCTACACCTTC	CASSLDRNNYGYTF
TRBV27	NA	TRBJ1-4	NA	TGTGCCAGCAGTTTATTTGGTGTGGTCAGGGAGCAAAATGAAAAACTGTTTTTT	CASSLFGVVREQNEKLFF
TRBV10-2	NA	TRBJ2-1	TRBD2	TGCGCCAGCAGTGAATCTAGCGGGAGAGGGGGGTTTAGGAATGAGCAGTTCTTC	CASSESSGRGGFRNEQFF
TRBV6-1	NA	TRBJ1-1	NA	TGTGCCAGCAGTGAAACACTGACGGCGATGAACACTGAAGCTTTCTTT	CASSETLTAMNTEAFF
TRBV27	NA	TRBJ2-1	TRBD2	TGTGCCAGCAGTTTGGGCCGGGGGGGGAAGCAGTTCTTC	CASSLGRGGKQFF
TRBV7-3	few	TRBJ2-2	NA	TGTGCCAGCGCCAGACCCTCGAACACCGGGGAGCTGTTTTTT	CASARPSNTGELFF
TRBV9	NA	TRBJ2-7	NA	TGTGCCAGCAGCGTTGGCTCGATCGCCTACGAGCAGTACTTC	CASSVGSIAYEQYF
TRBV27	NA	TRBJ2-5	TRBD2	TGTGCCAGCAAGTTCCGGGACTATGGAGAGACCCAGTACTTC	CASKFRDYGETQYF
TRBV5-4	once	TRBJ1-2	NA	TGTGCCAGCAGCGTGTTGGGAGGAGGGTCCTATGGCTACACCTTC	CASSVLGGGSYGYTF
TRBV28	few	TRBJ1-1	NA	TGTGCCAGCAGTTTAATGAACACTGAAGCTTTCTTT	CASSLMNTEAFF
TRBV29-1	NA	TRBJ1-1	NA	TGCAGCGTTGACGGGGGGTTGAACACTGAAGCTTTCTTT	CSVDGGLNTEAFF
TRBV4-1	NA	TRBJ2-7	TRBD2	TGCGCCAGCAGCCAGAGTAGCGGGAGGACCTACGAGCAGTACTTC	CASSQSSGRTYEQYF
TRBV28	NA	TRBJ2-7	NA	TGTGCCAGCAGTTTGGAAAATAGGCGGCCAGACCAGTACTTC	CASSLENRRPDQYF
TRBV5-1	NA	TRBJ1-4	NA	TGCGCCAGCAGCGTGGAAACAGGGCTAGGCGTAAAACTGTTTTTT	CASSVETGLGVKLFF
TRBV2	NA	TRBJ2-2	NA	TGTGCCAGCAGTGAAAGGGGTGGCACCGGGGAGCTGTTTTTT	CASSERGGTGELFF
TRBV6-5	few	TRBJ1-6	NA	TGTGCCAGCACCCACGGAGGGGCCCACTCACCCCTCCACTTT	CASTHGGAHSPLHF
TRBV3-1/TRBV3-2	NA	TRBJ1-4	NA	TGTGCCAGCAGCCGGAACGAAAAACTGTTTTTT	CASSRNEKLFF
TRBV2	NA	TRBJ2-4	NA	TGTGCCAGCAGGCGGACAGCTCTAGCCAAAAACATTCAGTACTTC	CASRRTALAKNIQYF
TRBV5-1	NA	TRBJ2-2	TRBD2	TGCGCCAGCAGCACGGGACTAGCGGGAGGTGGCGCCGGGGAGCTGTTTTTT	CASSTGLAGGGAGELFF
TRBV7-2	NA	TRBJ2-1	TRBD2	TGTGCCAGCAGCTTAATCCCCGCGGGAGTAGGCAATGAGCAGTTCTTC	CASSLIPAGVGNEQFF
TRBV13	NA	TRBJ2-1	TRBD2	TGTGCCAGCAGCGGGAGACTAGCGGGAGAATACAATGAGCAGTTCTTC	CASSGRLAGEYNEQFF
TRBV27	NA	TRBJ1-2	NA	TGTGCCAGCCGAGGGAGCTATGGCTACACCTTC	CASRGSYGYTF
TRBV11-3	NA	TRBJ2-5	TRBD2	TGTGCCAGCAGCCCCTGGGGGGGAAAAGAGACCCAGTACTTC	CASSPWGGKETQYF